One sample yielded the 3 T cell receptor beta chains listed below, sequenced in a study of blood T cell repertoires in COVID-19. Produced via immunoSEQ multiplex PCR; TCRdb's table is partial and in-frame only. The top ten clones hold 6.5% of a sample with about 370,000 clones, about 90% of them seen once. Sequencing was carried out using peripheral blood. The receptors were gathered from a man between 18 and 29 years old with active or convalescent COVID-19.

The J gene is TRBJ1-1, the V gene TRBV6-1; possible D gene TRBD1, 6 bases. In germline, CDR1 is MNHNS, CDR2 SASEGT. Trimming shortened V by 2 bases and J by 4 bases, and 14 bases separated the two germline ends. This CDR3 spans 15 amino acids. The CDR3 nucleotides are TGTGCCAGCAGTGAAAATTGGGGGCTGGGCACTGAAGCTTTCTTT. This translates into CASSENWGLGTEAFF.

V is TRBV9 and J is TRBJ2-1, with 14 bases that match TRBD2. In germline, CDR1 is SGDLS, CDR2 YYNGEE. V lost 4 bases to trimming and J lost 10 bases; unmatched junction nucleotides: 13. CDR3 size: 17 residues. The CDR3 protein is CASSPHPGLAGEEEQFF. CDR3 nucleotides: TGTGCCAGCAGCCCCCACCCGGGACTAGCGGGAGAAGAAGAGCAGTTCTTC.

The V gene is TRBV5-6, the J gene TRBJ2-1; TRBD2 matches 8 bases. Germline V gene lookup returns CDR1 SGHDT and CDR2 YYEEEE. The CDR3 covers 17 residues. V shed 4 bases and J 2 bases; nucleotides not matched to a gene: 11. The CDR3 DNA reads as TGTGCCAGCAGCCCCCGGGGGGGAAGGGGACCCTACAATGAGCAGTTCTTC. Amino acid sequence: CASSPRGGRGPYNEQFF.